These 15 T cell receptor beta chains originate from one sample sequenced in a study of cytomegalovirus exposure and HLA in healthy donors. In the PCR, 60 Vbeta and 13 Jbeta primers were used. Clones were read by immunoSEQ multiplex PCR, and TCRdb kept only the in-frame ones, dropping some. The sample holds more than 200,000 clones, nearly 80% seen once. Input material: PBMCs. Receptor source: a male donor in good health and CMV-seronegative.

The rearrangement joins TRBV19 to TRBJ2-7, with 7 bases identical to TRBD1. Germline trimming cut 8 bases from V and 2 bases from J; bases unmatched to any gene: 6. The CDR3 is 13 amino acids. Germline CDR1 reads LNHDA; CDR2 reads SQIVND (reference sequence). CDR3 bases: TGTGCCAGTTCCCGGGACAGCGCCTACGAGCAGTACTTC. Its translation: CASSRDSAYEQYF.

This chain uses TRBV19 with TRBJ2-1, with 7 nucleotides matching TRBD2. The CDR3 is 14 amino acids. Germline V gene lookup returns CDR1 LNHDA and CDR2 SQIVND (reference sequence). With 5 bases clipped from V and 7 bases from J, the junction kept 8 bases outside the gene matches. The DNA of the CDR3 is TGTGCCAGTAGTCCCCGGCTAGCGGAAAATGAGCAGTTCTTC. Its protein is CASSPRLAENEQFF.

V and J are TRBV18 and TRBJ2-2; possible D gene TRBD2, 5 bases. Trimming cost V 2 bases and J 5 bases, with 12 bases left between them. The CDR3 sequence is 15 residues long. Germline V lookup: CDR1 KGHSH, CDR2 LQKENI. The CDR3 DNA is TGTGCCAGCTCACCATTGAGGGAGCGGACCGGGGAGCTGTTTTTT. As protein: CASSPLRERTGELFF.

This clone was seen a few times. This chain links TRBV4-3 with TRBJ1-1; 8 bases line up with TRBD1. CDR3 length: 13 amino acids. Per germline, CDR1 LGHNA and CDR2 YSLEER. Germline trimming cut 3 bases from V and 7 bases from J; bases unmatched to any gene: 4. CDR3: CASSHAGQDEAFF. CDR3 nucleotides: TGCGCCAGCAGCCACGCGGGACAGGATGAAGCTTTCTTT.

This chain links TRBV5-4 with TRBJ2-6; 7 positions match TRBD1. Germline V CDR1 and CDR2: SGHNT, YYREEE (reference sequence). The trim removed 4 bases at V and 0 bases at J, leaving 7 bases unmatched. The CDR3 runs to 17 residues. This CDR3 is CASSPEGANSGANVLTF. CDR3 nucleotide sequence: TGTGCCAGCAGCCCCGAGGGGGCCAACTCTGGGGCCAACGTCCTGACTTTC.

In DNA form, the CDR3 reads TGTGCCAGCAGGGAGGGCACCGGGGAGCTGTTTTTT. Its translation is CASREGTGELFF. This chain uses TRBV2 with TRBJ2-2; D perhaps matches TRBD2 (6 bases). Trimming cost V 6 bases and J 4 bases, with 6 bases left between them. Germline V lookup: CDR1 SNHLY, CDR2 FYNNEI. The CDR3 has 12 amino acids.

The chain uses TRBV30 and TRBJ2-1; possibly TRBD1 for D (6 bases). Germline V gives CDR1 GTSNPN, CDR2 SVGIG (reference sequence). CDR3 length equals 14 residues. V lost 1 base and J 7 bases, leaving 14 bases between the germline ends. The CDR3 DNA follows: TGTGCCTGGAGTGGGGGACACAAGTGGAATGAGCAGTTCTTC. It is translated as CAWSGGHKWNEQFF.

CDR3 in DNA: TGCGCCAGCAGTGACTACGAGGGGGGGGAGCAGTACTTC. Its translation: CASSDYEGGEQYF. The chain recombines TRBV4-3 with TRBJ2-7; possibly TRBD2 for D (7 bases). The CDR3 contains 13 residues. The germline V gene encodes CDR1 LGHNA and CDR2 YSLEER. Deletions cut 6 bases from V and 7 bases from J, with 16 bases between.

A remark on this clone: One end of the junction is discordant with germline, which a read error may explain. V is TRBV7-3 and J is TRBJ1-1; D uncertain. There are 14 residues in the CDR3. CDR1 and CDR2 from the germline V gene are SGHTA and FQGTGA. The CDR3 is CASSSSGLNSEAFF. The DNA of the CDR3 is TGTGCCAGCAGCTCCTCCGGACTTAACAGTGAAGCTTTCTTT.

The genes are TRBV27 and TRBJ2-7; TRBD1 matches 8 bases. The CDR3 is 16 amino acids. V shed 3 bases, J shed 4 bases, and the junction held 11 bases outside the gene matches. Germline CDR1 reads MNHEY; CDR2 reads SMNVEV (reference sequence). The CDR3 nucleotides are TGTGCCAGCAGTTTGGACAGGGCTAGGGGGAGTTACGAGCAGTACTTC. Amino acid sequence: CASSLDRARGSYEQYF.

The chain combines TRBV15 with TRBJ1-1, with 7 bases that match TRBD1. Germline V gene sequence: CDR1 LNHNV, CDR2 YYDKDF (reference sequence). The CDR3 sequence is 16 residues long. Losses at the gene ends were 0 bases for V and 0 bases for J; bases not matched to a gene: 4. In DNA, the CDR3 is TGTGCCACCAGCAGAGAACCAGGGGGTATGAACACTGAAGCTTTCTTT. Translating gives CATSREPGGMNTEAFF.

The chain has TRBV7-3 and TRBJ2-3; 7 bases align to TRBD1. Germline loops: CDR1 SGHTA, CDR2 FQGTGA. The ends lost 5 bases at V and 1 base at J; junction bases unmatched: 3. There are 14 residues in the CDR3. CDR3 sequence (DNA): TGTGCCAGCAGCGGACAGGCTGGCACAGATACGCAGTATTTT. Protein sequence: CASSGQAGTDTQYF.

This clone was seen a single time. J is TRBJ2-2 and V is TRBV6-1; tentative D call: TRBD2 (6 bases). Trimming pared 1 base from V and 4 bases from J, leaving 13 bases between. The CDR3 is 16 residues long. CDR1 MNHNS and CDR2 SASEGT come from the germline V gene. CDR3 protein: CASSEGASVATGELFF. Here the CDR3 DNA reads TGTGCCAGCAGTGAAGGCGCTAGCGTCGCCACCGGGGAGCTGTTTTTT.

This chain uses TRBV5-4 with TRBJ2-7, with D possibly matching TRBD1 (5 bases). Germline assignment: CDR1 SGHNT and CDR2 YYREEE (reference sequence). Trimming took off 2 bases at V and 2 bases at J, with 14 bases between the two ends. This CDR3 contains 15 residues. In DNA, the CDR3 is TGTGCCAGCAGCTTTCAGGGAAGGAATACCTACGAGCAGTACTTC. This gives the protein CASSFQGRNTYEQYF.

The chain carries TRBV7-2 and TRBJ1-2, with D tentatively TRBD1 (5 bases). This CDR3 has 13 amino acids. Trimming removed 5 bases from V and 3 bases from J, with 10 bases in between. Germline CDR1 reads SGHTA; CDR2 reads FQGNSA. The CDR3 nucleotides are TGTGCCAGCAGCCCAGACAGAGACTATGGCTACACCTTC. It specifies CASSPDRDYGYTF.